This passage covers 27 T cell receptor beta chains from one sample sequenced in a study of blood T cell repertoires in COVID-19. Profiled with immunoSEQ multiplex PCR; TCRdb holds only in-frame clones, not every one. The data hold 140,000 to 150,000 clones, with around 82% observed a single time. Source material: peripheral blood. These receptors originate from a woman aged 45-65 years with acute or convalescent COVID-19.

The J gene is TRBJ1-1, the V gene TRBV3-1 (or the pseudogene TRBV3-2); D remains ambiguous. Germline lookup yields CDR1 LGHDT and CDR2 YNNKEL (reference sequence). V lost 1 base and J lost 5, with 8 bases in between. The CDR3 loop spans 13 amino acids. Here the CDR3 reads CASSQVPGTEAFF. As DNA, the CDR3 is TGTGCCAGCAGCCAAGTTCCCGGGACTGAAGCTTTCTTT.

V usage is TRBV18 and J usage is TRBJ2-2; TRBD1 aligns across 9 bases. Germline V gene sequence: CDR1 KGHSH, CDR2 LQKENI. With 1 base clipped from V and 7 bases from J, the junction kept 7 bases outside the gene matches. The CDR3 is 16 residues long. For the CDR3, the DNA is TGTGCCAGCTCACCACTTCTGGGACAGGGACACGGGGAGCTGTTTTTT. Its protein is CASSPLLGQGHGELFF.

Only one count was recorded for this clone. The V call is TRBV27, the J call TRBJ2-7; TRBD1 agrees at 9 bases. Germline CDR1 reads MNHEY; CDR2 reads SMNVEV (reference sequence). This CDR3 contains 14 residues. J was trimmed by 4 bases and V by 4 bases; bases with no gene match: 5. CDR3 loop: CASSSPGQGYEQYF. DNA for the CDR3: TGTGCCAGCAGTTCTCCGGGACAGGGTTACGAGCAGTACTTC.

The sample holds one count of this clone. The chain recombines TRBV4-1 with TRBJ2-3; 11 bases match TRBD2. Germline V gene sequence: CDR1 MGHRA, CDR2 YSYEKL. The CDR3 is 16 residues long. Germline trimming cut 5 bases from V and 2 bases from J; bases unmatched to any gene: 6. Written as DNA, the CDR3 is TGCGCCAGCAGCATGCCTAGCGGGGGGAACACAGATACGCAGTATTTT. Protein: CASSMPSGGNTDTQYF.

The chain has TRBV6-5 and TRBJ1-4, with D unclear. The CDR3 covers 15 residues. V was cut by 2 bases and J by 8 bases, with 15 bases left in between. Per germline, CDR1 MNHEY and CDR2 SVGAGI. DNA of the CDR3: TGTGCCAGCAGTTACACGCCACTAGGGTACGAAAAACTGTTTTTT. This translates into CASSYTPLGYEKLFF.

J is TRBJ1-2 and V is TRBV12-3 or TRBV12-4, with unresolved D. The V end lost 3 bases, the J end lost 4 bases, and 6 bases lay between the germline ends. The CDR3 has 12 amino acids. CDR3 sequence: CASSFVAYGYTF. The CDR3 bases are TGTGCCAGCAGTTTCGTAGCCTATGGCTACACCTTC.

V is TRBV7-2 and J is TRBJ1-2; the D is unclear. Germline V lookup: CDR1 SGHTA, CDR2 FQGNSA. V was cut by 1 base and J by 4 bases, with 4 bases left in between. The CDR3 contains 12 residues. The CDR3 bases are TGTGCCAGCAGCTTAGACGGCTATGGCTACACCTTC. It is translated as CASSLDGYGYTF. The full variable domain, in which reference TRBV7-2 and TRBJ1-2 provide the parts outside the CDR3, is GAGVSQSPSNKVTEKGKDVELRCDPISGHTALYWYRQSLGQGLEFLIYFQGNSAPDKSGLPSDRFSAERTGGSVSTLTIQRTQQEDSAVYLCASSLDGYGYTFGSGTRLTVV.

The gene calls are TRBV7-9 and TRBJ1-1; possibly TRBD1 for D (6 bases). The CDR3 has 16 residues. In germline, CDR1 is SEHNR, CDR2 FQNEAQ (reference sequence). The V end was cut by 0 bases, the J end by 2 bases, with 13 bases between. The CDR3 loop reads CASSLARTAVNTEAFF. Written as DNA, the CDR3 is TGTGCCAGCAGCTTAGCCAGGACAGCGGTAAACACTGAAGCTTTCTTT.

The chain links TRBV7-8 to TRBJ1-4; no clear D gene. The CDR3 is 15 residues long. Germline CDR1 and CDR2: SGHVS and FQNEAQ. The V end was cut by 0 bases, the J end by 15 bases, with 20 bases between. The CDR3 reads CASSLAGRRGEWVFF. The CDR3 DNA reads TGTGCCAGCAGCTTAGCCGGCCGACGCGGGGAGTGGGTGTTTTTT.

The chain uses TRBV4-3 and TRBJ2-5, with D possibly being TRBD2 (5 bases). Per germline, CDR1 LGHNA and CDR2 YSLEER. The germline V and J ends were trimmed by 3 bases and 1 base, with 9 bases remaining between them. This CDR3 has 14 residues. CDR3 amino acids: CASSHTGLQETQYF. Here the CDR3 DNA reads TGCGCCAGCAGCCATACCGGACTCCAAGAGACCCAGTACTTC.

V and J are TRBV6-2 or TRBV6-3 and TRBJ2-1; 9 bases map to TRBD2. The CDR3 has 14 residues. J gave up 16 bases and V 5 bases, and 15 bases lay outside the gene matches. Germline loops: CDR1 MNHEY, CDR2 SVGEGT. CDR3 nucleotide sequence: TGTGCCAGCAGTCCCGAGACAACCGGGACTAGCTATTTCTTC. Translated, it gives CASSPETTGTSYFF.

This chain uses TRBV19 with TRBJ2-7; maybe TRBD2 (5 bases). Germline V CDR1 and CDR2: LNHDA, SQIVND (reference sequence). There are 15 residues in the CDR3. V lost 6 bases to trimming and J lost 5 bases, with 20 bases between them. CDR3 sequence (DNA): TGTGCCAGTAGCATCGGCCCGGGAAGGGAAAACGAGCAGTACTTC. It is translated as CASSIGPGRENEQYF.

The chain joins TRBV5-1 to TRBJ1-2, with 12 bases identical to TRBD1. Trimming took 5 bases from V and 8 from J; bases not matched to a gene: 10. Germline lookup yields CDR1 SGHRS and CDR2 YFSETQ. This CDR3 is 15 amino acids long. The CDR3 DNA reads TGCGCCAGCAGACTGATTCCGGGACAGGGGGCCGGCTACACCTTC. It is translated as CASRLIPGQGAGYTF.

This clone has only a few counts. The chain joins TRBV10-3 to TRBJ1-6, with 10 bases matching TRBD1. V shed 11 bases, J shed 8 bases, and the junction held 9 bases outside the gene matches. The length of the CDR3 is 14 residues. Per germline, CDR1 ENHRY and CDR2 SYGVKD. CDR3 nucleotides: TGTGCCGTACGGACCGGGACAGGGGATTCACCCCTCCACTTT. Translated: CAVRTGTGDSPLHF.

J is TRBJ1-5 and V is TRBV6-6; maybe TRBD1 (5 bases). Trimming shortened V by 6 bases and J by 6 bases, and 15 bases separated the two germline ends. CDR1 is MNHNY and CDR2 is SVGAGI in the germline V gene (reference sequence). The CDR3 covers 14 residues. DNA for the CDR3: TGTGCCAGCAGCGATGACAGAAGGGGTCAGCCCCAGCATTTT. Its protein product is CASSDDRRGQPQHF.

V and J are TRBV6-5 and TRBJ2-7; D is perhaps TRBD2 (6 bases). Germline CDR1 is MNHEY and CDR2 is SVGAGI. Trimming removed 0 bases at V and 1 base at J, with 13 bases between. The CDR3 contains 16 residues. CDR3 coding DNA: TGTGCCAGCAGTTACTCGCTTAGCGGTACATCCTACGAGCAGTACTTC. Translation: CASSYSLSGTSYEQYF.

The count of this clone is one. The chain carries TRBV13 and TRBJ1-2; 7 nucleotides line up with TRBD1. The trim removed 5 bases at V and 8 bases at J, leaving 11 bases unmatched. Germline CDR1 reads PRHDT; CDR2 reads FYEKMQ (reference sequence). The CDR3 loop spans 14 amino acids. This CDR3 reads CASSAGTAFGGYTF. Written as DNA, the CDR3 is TGTGCCAGCAGCGCAGGGACAGCCTTCGGGGGCTACACCTTC.

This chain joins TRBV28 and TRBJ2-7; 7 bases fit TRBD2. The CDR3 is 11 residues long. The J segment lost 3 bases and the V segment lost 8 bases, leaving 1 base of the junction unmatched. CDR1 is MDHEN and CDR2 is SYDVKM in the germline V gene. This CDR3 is CASGGGYEQYF. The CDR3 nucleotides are TGTGCCAGCGGGGGGGGCTACGAGCAGTACTTC.

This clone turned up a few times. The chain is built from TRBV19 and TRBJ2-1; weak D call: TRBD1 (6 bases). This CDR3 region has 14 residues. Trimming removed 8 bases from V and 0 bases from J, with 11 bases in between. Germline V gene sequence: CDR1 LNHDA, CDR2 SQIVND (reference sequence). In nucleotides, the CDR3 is TGTGCCAGTTCCACAGGGAGCTCCTACAATGAGCAGTTCTTC. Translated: CASSTGSSYNEQFF.

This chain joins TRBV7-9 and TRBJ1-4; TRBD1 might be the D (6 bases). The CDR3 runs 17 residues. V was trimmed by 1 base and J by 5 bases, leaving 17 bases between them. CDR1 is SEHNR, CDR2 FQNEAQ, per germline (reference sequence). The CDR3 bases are TGTGCCAGCAGCTTAGGAGTAACAGGGAATCAGAATGAAAAACTGTTTTTT. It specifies CASSLGVTGNQNEKLFF.

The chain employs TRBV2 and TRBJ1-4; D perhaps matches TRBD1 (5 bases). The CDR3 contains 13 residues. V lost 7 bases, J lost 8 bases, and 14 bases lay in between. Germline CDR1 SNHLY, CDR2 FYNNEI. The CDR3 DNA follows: TGTGCCAGCATTCGGGGGTTCAAGGAAAAACTGTTTTTT. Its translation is CASIRGFKEKLFF.

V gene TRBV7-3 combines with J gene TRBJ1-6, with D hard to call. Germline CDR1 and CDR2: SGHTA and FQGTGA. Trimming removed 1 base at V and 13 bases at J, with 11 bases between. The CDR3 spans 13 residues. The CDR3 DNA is TGTGCCAGCAGCTTAAATTCGGTAGAGCCCCTCCACTTT. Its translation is CASSLNSVEPLHF.

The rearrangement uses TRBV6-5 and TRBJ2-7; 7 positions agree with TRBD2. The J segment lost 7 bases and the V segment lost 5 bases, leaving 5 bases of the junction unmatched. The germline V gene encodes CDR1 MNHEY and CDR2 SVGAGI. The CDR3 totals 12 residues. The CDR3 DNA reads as TGTGCCAGCAGTACGACCGGGAGGGAGCAGTACTTC. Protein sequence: CASSTTGREQYF.

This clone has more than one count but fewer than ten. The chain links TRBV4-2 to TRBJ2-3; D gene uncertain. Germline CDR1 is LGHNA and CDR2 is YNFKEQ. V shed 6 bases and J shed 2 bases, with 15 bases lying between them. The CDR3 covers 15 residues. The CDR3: CASSSGVFYTDTQYF. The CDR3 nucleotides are TGTGCCAGCAGTTCTGGAGTATTTTACACAGATACGCAGTATTTT.

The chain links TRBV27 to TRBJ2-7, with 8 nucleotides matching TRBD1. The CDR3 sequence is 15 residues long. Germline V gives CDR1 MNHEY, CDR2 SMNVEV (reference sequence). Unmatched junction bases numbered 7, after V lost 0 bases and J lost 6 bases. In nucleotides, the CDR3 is TGTGCCAGCAGTTTATCAGGGCAGGGGGCCCCCGAGCAGTACTTC. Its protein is CASSLSGQGAPEQYF.

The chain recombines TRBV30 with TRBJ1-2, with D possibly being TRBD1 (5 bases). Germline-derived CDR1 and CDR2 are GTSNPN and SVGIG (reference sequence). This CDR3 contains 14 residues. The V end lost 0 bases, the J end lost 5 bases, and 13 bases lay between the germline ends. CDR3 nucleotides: TGTGCCTGGAGTGTACGAGGCCAGGGATATGGCTACACCTTC. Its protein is CAWSVRGQGYGYTF.

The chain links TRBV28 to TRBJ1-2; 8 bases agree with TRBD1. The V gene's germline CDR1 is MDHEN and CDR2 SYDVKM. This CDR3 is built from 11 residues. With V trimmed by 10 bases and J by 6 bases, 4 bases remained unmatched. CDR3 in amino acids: CATPDRDGYTF. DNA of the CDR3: TGTGCCACCCCGGACAGGGATGGCTACACCTTC.